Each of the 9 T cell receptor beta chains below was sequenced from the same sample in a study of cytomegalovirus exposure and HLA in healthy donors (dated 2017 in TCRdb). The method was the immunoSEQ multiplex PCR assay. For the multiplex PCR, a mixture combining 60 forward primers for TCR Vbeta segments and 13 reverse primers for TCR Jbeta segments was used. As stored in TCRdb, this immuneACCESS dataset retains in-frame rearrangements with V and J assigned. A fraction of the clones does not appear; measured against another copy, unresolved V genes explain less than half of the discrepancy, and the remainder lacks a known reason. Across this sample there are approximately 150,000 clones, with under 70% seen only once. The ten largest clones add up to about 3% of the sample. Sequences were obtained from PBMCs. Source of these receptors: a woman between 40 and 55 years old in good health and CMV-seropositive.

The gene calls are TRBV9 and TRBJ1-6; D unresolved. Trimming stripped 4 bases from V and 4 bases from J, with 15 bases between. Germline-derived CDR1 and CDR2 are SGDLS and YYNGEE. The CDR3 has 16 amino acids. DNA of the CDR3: TGTGCCAGCAGCACGTCGGGAGGCGGGTATAATTCACCCCTCCACTTT. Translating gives CASSTSGGGYNSPLHF.

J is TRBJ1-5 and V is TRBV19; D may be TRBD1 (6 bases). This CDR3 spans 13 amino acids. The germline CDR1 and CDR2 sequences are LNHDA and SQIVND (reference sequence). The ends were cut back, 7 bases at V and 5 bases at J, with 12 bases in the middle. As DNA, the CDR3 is TGTGCCAGTACCCCTACAGGGTATCAGCCCCAGCATTTT. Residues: CASTPTGYQPQHF.

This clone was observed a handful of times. As DNA, the CDR3 is TGTGCCAGTAGTAATGGAGGGTATAGCAATCAGCCCCAGCATTTT. It codes for CASSNGGYSNQPQHF. The V gene is TRBV19, the J gene TRBJ1-5; D not resolved. Germline loops: CDR1 LNHDA, CDR2 SQIVND (reference sequence). The CDR3 is 15 amino acids. Trimming removed 4 bases at V and 0 bases at J, with 10 bases between.

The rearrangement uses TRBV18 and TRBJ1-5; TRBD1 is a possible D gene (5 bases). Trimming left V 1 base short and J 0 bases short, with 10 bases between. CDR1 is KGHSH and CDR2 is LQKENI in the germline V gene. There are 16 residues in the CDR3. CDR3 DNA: TGTGCCAGCTCACCACGACAGAGCAATAGCAATCAGCCCCAGCATTTT. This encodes CASSPRQSNSNQPQHF. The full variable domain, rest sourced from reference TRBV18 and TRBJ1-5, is NAGVMQNPRHLVRRRGQEARLRCSPMKGHSHVYWYRQLPEEGLKFMVYLQKENIIDESGMPKERFSAEFPKEGPSILRIQQVVRGDSAAYFCASSPRQSNSNQPQHFGDGTRLSIL.

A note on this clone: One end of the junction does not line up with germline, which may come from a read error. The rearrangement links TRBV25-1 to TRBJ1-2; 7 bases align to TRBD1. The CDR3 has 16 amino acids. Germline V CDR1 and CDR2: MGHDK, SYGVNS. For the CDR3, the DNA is TGTGCCAGCAGTGAATGGACAGGAGGAAGGGTAGATGGCTACCCCTTC. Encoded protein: CASSEWTGGRVDGYPF.

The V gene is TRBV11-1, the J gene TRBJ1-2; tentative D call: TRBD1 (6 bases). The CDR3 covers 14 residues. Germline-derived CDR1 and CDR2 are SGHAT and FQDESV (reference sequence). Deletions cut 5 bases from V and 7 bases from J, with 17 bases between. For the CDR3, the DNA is TGTGCCAGCAGCGCCAGGGGCAGCGGTGGTGGCTACACCTTC. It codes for CASSARGSGGGYTF.

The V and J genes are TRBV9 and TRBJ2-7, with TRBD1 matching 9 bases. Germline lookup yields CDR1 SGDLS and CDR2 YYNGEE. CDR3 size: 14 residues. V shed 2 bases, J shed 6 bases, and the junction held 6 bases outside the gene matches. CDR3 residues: CASSVLGTGCEQYF. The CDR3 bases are TGTGCCAGCAGCGTTCTGGGGACAGGGTGCGAGCAGTACTTC.

The CDR3 DNA follows: TGTGCCAGCAGCCCCGACAGGGTTCGGGCAGATACGCAGTATTTT. Protein: CASSPDRVRADTQYF. The gene calls are TRBV5-6 and TRBJ2-3, with 7 nucleotides matching TRBD1. The germline V gene has CDR1 SGHDT and CDR2 YYEEEE. This CDR3 spans 15 amino acids. J gave up 4 bases and V 4 bases, and 9 bases lay outside the gene matches.

The CDR3 DNA sequence: TGTGCCAGCAGCACCACACAGGGACGGAACACCGGGGAGCTGTTTTTT. Protein product: CASSTTQGRNTGELFF. The chain is built from TRBV7-6 and TRBJ2-2; a weak D match, TRBD1 (6 bases). Germline loops: CDR1 SGHVS, CDR2 FNYEAQ. V lost 5 bases to trimming and J lost 1 base, with 14 bases between them. CDR3 size: 16 residues.